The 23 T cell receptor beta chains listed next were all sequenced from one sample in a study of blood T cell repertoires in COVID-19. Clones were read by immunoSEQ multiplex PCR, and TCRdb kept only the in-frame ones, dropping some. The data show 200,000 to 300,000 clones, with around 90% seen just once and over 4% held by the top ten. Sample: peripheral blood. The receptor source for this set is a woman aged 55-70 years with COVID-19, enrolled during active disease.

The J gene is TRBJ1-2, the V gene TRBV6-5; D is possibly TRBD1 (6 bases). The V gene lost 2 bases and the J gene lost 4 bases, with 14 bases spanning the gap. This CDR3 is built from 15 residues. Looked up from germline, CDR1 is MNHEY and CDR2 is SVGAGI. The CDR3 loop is CASSYAGAGLYGYTF. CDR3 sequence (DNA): TGTGCCAGCAGTTACGCAGGGGCAGGGCTCTATGGCTACACCTTC.

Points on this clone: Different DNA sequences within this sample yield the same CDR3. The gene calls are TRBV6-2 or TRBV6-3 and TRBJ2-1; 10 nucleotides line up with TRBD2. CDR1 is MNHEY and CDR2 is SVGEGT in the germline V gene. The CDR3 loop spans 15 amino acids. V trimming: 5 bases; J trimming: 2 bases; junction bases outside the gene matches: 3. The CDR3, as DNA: TGTGCCAGCAGTAATCTAGCGGGGGCCTACAATGAGCAGTTCTTC. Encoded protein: CASSNLAGAYNEQFF.

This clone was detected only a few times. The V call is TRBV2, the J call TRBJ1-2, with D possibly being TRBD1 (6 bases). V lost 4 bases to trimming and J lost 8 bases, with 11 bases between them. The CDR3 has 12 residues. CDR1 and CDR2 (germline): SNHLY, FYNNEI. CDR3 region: CASSASGVGYTF. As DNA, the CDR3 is TGTGCCAGCAGTGCCTCAGGGGTCGGCTACACCTTC.

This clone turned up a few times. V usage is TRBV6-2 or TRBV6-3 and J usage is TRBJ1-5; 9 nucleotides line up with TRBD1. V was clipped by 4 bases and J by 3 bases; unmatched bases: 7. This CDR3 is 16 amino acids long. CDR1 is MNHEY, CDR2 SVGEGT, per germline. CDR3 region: CASSSLDRGDNQPQHF. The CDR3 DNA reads TGTGCCAGCAGTTCCTTGGACAGGGGCGACAATCAGCCCCAGCATTTT.

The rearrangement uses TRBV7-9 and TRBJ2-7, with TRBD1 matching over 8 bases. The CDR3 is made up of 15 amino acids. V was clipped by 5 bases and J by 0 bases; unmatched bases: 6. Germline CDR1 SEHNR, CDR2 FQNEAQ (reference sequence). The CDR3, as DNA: TGTGCCAGCAGCCCGGTAGGGACAGGCTCCTACGAGCAGTACTTC. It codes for CASSPVGTGSYEQYF.

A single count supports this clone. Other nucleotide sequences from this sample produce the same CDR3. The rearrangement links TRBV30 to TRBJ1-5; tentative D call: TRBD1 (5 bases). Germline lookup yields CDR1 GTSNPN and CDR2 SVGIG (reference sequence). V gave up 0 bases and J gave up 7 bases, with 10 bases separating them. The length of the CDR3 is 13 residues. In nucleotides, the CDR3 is TGTGCCTGGAGTGTTAGGGGTGGACAGCCCCAGCATTTT. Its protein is CAWSVRGGQPQHF.

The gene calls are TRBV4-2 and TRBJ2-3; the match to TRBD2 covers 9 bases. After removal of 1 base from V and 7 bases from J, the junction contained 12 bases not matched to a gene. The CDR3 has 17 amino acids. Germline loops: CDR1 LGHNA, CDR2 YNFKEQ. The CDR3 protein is CASSQVSAGGALNTQYF. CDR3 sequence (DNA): TGTGCCAGCAGCCAAGTGTCCGCGGGAGGGGCGCTGAATACGCAGTATTTT.

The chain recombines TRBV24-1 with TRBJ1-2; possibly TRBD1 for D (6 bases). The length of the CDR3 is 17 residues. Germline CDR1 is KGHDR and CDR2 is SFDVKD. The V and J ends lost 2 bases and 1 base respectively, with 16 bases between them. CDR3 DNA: TGTGCCACCAGTGATTCGAACAGGGCTCAATATAACTATGGCTACACCTTC. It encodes CATSDSNRAQYNYGYTF.

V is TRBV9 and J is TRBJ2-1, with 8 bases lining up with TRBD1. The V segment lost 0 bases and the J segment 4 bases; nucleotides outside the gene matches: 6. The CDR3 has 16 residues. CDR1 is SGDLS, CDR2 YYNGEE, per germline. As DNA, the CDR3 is TGTGCCAGCAGCGTAGTGGGGGGACAGGCGTACAATGAGCAGTTCTTC. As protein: CASSVVGGQAYNEQFF.

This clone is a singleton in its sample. Here the CDR3 DNA reads TGTGCCAGCTCACCACAAGGAGGCCCCTTAATCTCGAATGAGCAGTTCTTC. It is translated as CASSPQGGPLISNEQFF. The J gene is TRBJ2-1, the V gene TRBV18; a possible D gene is TRBD2 (5 bases). The V gene's germline CDR1 is KGHSH and CDR2 LQKENI. The V gene lost 1 base and the J gene lost 7 bases, with 20 bases spanning the gap. This CDR3 is 17 amino acids long.

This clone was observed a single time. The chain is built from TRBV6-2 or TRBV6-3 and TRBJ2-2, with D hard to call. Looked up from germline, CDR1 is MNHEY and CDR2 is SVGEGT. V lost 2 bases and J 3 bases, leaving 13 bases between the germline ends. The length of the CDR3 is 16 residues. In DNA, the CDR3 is TGTGCCAGCAGTTACCGCGTCCGCGGTGACACCGGGGAGCTGTTTTTT. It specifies CASSYRVRGDTGELFF.

The CDR3 DNA reads as TGTGCCAGCAGTCCACCAGCGGGGGGCAGGCAGCCCCAGCATTTT. It translates to CASSPPAGGRQPQHF. The chain employs TRBV6-2 or TRBV6-3 and TRBJ1-5; D might be TRBD1 (6 bases). There are 15 residues in the CDR3. Germline CDR1 is MNHEY and CDR2 is SVGEGT. V lost 5 bases to trimming and J lost 7 bases, with 18 bases between them.

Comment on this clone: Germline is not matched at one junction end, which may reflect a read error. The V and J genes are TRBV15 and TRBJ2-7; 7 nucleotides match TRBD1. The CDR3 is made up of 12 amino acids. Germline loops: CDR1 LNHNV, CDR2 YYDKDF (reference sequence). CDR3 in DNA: TGTGCCACCAGCAGGGATCAAAGGGACAGACTGTTC. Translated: CATSRDQRDRLF.

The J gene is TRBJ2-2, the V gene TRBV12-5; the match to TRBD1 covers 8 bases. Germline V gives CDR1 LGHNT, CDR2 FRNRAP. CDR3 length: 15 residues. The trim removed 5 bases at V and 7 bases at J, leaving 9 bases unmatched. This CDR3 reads CASGAGTGRYGELFF. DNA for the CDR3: TGTGCTAGTGGTGCCGGGACAGGACGTTACGGGGAGCTGTTTTTT.

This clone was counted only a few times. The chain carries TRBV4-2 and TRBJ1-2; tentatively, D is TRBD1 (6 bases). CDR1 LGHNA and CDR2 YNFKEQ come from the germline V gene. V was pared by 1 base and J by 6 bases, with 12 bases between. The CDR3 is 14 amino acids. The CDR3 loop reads CASSQGGGLDGYTF. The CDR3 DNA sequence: TGTGCCAGCAGCCAAGGGGGGGGGCTTGATGGCTACACCTTC.

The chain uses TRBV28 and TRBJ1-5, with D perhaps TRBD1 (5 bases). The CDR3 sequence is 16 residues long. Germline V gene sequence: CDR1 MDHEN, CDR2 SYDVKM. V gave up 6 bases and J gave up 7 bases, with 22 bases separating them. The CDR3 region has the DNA TGTGCCAGCAGCTCGGGGGGGTCGGGGGTAGTGCAGCCCCAGCATTTT. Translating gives CASSSGGSGVVQPQHF.

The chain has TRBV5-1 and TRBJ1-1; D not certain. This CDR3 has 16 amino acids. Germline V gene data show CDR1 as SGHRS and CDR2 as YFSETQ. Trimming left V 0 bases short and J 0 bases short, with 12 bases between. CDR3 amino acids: CASSLAYGPMNTEAFF. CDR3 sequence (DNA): TGCGCCAGCAGCTTGGCCTATGGGCCCATGAACACTGAAGCTTTCTTT.

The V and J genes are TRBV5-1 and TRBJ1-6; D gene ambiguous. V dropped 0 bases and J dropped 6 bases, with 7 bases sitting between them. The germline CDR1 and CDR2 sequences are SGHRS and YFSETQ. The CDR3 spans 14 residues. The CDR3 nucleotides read TGCGCCAGCAGCTTGGCCAGGCCTAATTCACCCCTCCACTTT. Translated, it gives CASSLARPNSPLHF.

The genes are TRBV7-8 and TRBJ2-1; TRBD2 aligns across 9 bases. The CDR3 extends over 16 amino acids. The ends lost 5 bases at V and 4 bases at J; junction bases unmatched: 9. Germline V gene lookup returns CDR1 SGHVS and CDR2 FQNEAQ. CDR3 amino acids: CASSLRLAAFYNEQFF. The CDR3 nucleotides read TGTGCCAGCAGCCTCAGACTAGCGGCCTTTTACAATGAGCAGTTCTTC.

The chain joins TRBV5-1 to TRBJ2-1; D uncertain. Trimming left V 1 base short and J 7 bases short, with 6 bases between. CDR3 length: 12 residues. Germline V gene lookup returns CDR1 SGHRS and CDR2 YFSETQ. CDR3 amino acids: CASSLPQNEQFF. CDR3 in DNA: TGCGCCAGCAGCTTGCCCCAGAATGAGCAGTTCTTC.

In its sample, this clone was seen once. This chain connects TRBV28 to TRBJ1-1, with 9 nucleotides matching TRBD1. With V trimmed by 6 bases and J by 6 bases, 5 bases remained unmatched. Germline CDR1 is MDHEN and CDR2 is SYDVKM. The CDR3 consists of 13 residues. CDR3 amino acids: CASRLQGAAEAFF. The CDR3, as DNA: TGTGCCAGCAGGTTACAGGGGGCGGCTGAAGCTTTCTTT.

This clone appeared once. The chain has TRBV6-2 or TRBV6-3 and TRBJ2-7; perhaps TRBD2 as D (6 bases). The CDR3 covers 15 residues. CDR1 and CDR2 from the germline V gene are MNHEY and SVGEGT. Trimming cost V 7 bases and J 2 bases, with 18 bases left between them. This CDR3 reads CASTPLGGTPYEQYF. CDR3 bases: TGTGCCAGCACCCCCTTGGGGGGAACCCCCTACGAGCAGTACTTC.

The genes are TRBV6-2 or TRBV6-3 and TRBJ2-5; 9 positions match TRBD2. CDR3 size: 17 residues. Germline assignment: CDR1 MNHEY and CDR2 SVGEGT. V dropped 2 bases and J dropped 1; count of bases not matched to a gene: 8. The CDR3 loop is CASSYGAGGPRQETQYF. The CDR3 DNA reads TGTGCCAGCAGTTACGGCGCGGGAGGGCCTCGCCAAGAGACCCAGTACTTC.